One and the same sample provided the 18 T cell receptor beta chains below, sequenced in a study of T-cell memory formation after mild COVID-19. TCRdb re-called the 5' RACE reads with MiXCR, one entry per CDR3 protein. This sample yields 400,000 to 500,000 distinct CDR3 sequences, of which roughly 20% are seen a single time; approximately 8.4% belongs to the top ten. The source material was PBMCs or a T cell subset sorted from them (not recorded which). Receptors were obtained from an adult woman who had mild COVID-19 (a few samples of this study predate the infection). Cell type and time point are not known.

This clonotype was seen only a few times. The rearrangement joins TRBV11-2 to TRBJ1-1; D is undetermined. V was clipped by 0 bases and J by 4 bases, with 9 bases between them. Looked up from germline, CDR1 is SGHAT and CDR2 is FQNNGV. This CDR3 spans 14 amino acids. The CDR3 bases are TGTGCCAGCAGCTTAGATCCGGGGAGCACTGAAGCTTTCTTT. Protein sequence: CASSLDPGSTEAFF.

This clonotype occurred a few times. The J gene is TRBJ2-1, the V gene TRBV4-3; D ambiguous. CDR1 is LGHNA, CDR2 YSLEER, per germline. CDR3 size: 15 residues. V lost 4 bases and J lost 7, with 17 bases in between. Here the CDR3 reads CASSLLGSRRNEQFF. The DNA for the CDR3 is TGCGCCAGCAGCCTCCTCGGTTCCAGGCGGAATGAGCAGTTCTTC.

As regards this clonotype: A junction end diverges from the germline sequence, so it may reflect a read error. The J gene is TRBJ2-3, the V gene TRBV12-3 or TRBV12-4, with TRBD2 identical over 11 bases. The CDR3 spans 15 residues. CDR3 region: CASRLAGGRKDTQYF. The CDR3 DNA reads TGTGCCAGCAGATTAGCGGGGGGGCGGAAAGATACGCAGTATTTT.

The V call is TRBV7-8, the J call TRBJ2-3, with a possible D match to TRBD2 (6 bases). Germline CDR1 is SGHVS and CDR2 is FQNEAQ. This CDR3 spans 16 amino acids. V lost 0 bases and J 4 bases, leaving 14 bases between the germline ends. CDR3 sequence reads: CASSLAGLGGADTQYF. CDR3 sequence (DNA): TGTGCCAGCAGCTTAGCTGGGTTGGGAGGCGCAGATACGCAGTATTTT. Filled out from reference TRBV7-8 and TRBJ2-3, the complete variable domain reads GAGVSQSPRYKVAKRGQDVALRCDPISGHVSLFWYQQALGQGPEFLTYFQNEAQLDKSGLPSDRFFAERPEGSVSTLKIQRTQQEDSAVYLCASSLAGLGGADTQYFGPGTRLTVL.

This clonotype was recorded many times. This chain links TRBV15 with TRBJ2-7, with 7 bases that match TRBD2. The germline CDR1 and CDR2 sequences are LNHNV and YYDKDF (reference sequence). The CDR3 has 16 amino acids. The junction had 6 bases not matched to a gene; V was cut back by 0 bases and J by 1 base. This chain's CDR3 is CATSRDGSGSSYEQYF. The CDR3 DNA reads as TGTGCCACCAGCAGAGATGGTAGCGGGTCGTCCTACGAGCAGTACTTC.

The CDR3 region has the DNA TGCAGTGCTAGACCCGACAGGGGGCAGCCCCATGGCTACACCTTC. The encoded protein is CSARPDRGQPHGYTF. The chain joins TRBV20-1 to TRBJ1-2, with TRBD1 identical over 10 bases. CDR1 and CDR2 from the germline V gene are DFQATT and SNEGSKA (reference sequence). The CDR3 sequence is 15 residues long. V lost 2 bases to trimming and J lost 6 bases; unmatched junction nucleotides: 9.

The chain couples TRBV12-3 or TRBV12-4 to TRBJ2-2; 9 nucleotides agree with TRBD1. Trimming at V came to 6 bases and at J to 7 bases, leaving 9 bases not matched to a gene. The CDR3 sequence is 15 residues long. In nucleotides, the CDR3 is TGTGCCAGCAGCTGGGACAGGGATTTTATCGGGGAGCTGTTTTTT. This encodes CASSWDRDFIGELFF.

This clonotype has just a few counts. The chain is built from TRBV7-9 and TRBJ2-1; 8 nucleotides align to TRBD2. This CDR3 contains 16 residues. Per germline, CDR1 SEHNR and CDR2 FQNEAQ (reference sequence). V lost 1 base and J lost 5; bases outside the gene matches: 7. In DNA form, the CDR3 reads TGTGCCAGCAGCTTAGGTTACGGACTAGCCCACAATGAGCAGTTCTTC. It translates to CASSLGYGLAHNEQFF.

The chain couples TRBV7-2 to TRBJ1-5; D gene uncertain. Germline CDR1 and CDR2: SGHTA and FQGNSA. The CDR3 is 16 residues long. Trimming removed 1 base at V and 7 bases at J, with 17 bases between. The CDR3 coding sequence is TGTGCCAGCAGCTTAGATAGCGGGCGGGGTAAGCAGCCCCAGCATTTT. Translation gives CASSLDSGRGKQPQHF. Together with reference TRBV7-2 and TRBJ1-5, the CDR3 gives the full variable domain: GAGVSQSPSNKVTEKGKDVELRCDPISGHTALYWYRQSLGQGLEFLIYFQGNSAPDKSGLPSDRFSAERTGGSVSTLTIQRTQQEDSAVYLCASSLDSGRGKQPQHFGDGTRLSIL.

This clonotype was seen a few times. The V call is TRBV10-3, the J call TRBJ2-7; D unresolved. Germline V gene data show CDR1 as ENHRY and CDR2 as SYGVKD. Trimming removed 0 bases at V and 4 bases at J, with 4 bases between. The CDR3 length is 12 residues. The CDR3 DNA reads as TGTGCCATCAGTGAGTCGTTATACGAGCAGTACTTC. Its protein product is CAISESLYEQYF.

This clonotype showed up just a few times. The DNA of the CDR3 is TGTGCCAGCAGTTACAAGGTCAGGGGGCGAGAGACCCAGTACTTC. As protein: CASSYKVRGRETQYF. The V gene is TRBV6-5, the J gene TRBJ2-5; 8 bases align to TRBD1. CDR3 length equals 15 residues. Germline CDR1 and CDR2: MNHEY and SVGAGI. V lost 2 bases and J lost 4; bases outside the gene matches: 6.

The genes are TRBV7-2 and TRBJ2-3; D is undetermined. CDR1 and CDR2 (germline): SGHTA, FQGNSA. This CDR3 has 14 residues. Trimming left V 0 bases short and J 3 bases short, with 7 bases between. The CDR3 nucleotides read TGTGCCAGCAGCTTAGCGCTGAGAACAGATACGCAGTATTTT. Protein product: CASSLALRTDTQYF. The entire variable domain, with the rest obtained from reference TRBV7-2 and TRBJ2-3, is as follows: GAGVSQSPSNKVTEKGKDVELRCDPISGHTALYWYRQSLGQGLEFLIYFQGNSAPDKSGLPSDRFSAERTGGSVSTLTIQRTQQEDSAVYLCASSLALRTDTQYFGPGTRLTVL.

This clonotype was detected ten times or more. This chain uses TRBV11-3 with TRBJ1-1; possibly TRBD1 for D (5 bases). V lost 5 bases to trimming and J lost 4 bases, with 17 bases between them. The length of the CDR3 is 15 residues. CDR1 and CDR2 (germline): SGHNT, YENEEA. The CDR3 is CASSLTGAWGTEAFF. CDR3 sequence (DNA): TGTGCCAGCAGCCTTACCGGGGCCTGGGGCACTGAAGCTTTCTTT.

DNA of the CDR3: TGTGCCAGCAGCAACCGGACTAGCTACGAGCAGTACTTC. It yields the protein CASSNRTSYEQYF. This chain uses TRBV5-5 with TRBJ2-7; the match to TRBD2 covers 7 bases. The J segment lost 3 bases and the V segment lost 4 bases, leaving 4 bases of the junction unmatched. This CDR3 contains 13 residues. Germline lookup yields CDR1 SGHKS and CDR2 YYEKEE (reference sequence). The complete variable domain, with remaining parts taken from reference TRBV5-5 and TRBJ2-7, reads DAGVTQSPTHLIKTRGQQVTLRCSPISGHKSVSWYQQVLGQGPQFIFQYYEKEERGRGNFPDRFSARQFPNYSSELNVNALLLGDSALYLCASSNRTSYEQYFGPGTRLTVT.

This clonotype was detected a few times. The chain joins TRBV14 to TRBJ2-7; D not certain. This CDR3 comprises 13 residues. V shed 1 base and J shed 2 bases, with 6 bases lying between them. Germline loops: CDR1 SGHDN, CDR2 FVKESK. The CDR3 region is CASSQGAAYEQYF. DNA of the CDR3: TGTGCCAGCAGCCAAGGGGCGGCCTACGAGCAGTACTTC.

The chain carries TRBV9 and TRBJ2-7, with D unresolved. The V gene lost 0 bases and the J gene lost 4 bases, with 8 bases spanning the gap. CDR1 and CDR2 from the germline V gene are SGDLS and YYNGEE. CDR3 length equals 13 residues. CDR3 bases: TGTGCCAGCAGCGTAGGGGGAAGGTACGAGCAGTACTTC. Translating gives CASSVGGRYEQYF.

In this sample, this clonotype turned up a few times. The chain employs TRBV10-3 and TRBJ1-1, with D unresolved. The CDR3 has 13 residues. V lost 3 bases and J 4 bases, leaving 9 bases between the germline ends. Germline CDR1 ENHRY, CDR2 SYGVKD. This chain's CDR3 is CAISDEGSTEAFF. The CDR3 nucleotides read TGTGCCATCAGTGACGAGGGAAGCACTGAAGCTTTCTTT.

The sample holds a few counts of this clonotype. The chain joins TRBV5-1 to TRBJ2-2; TRBD1 might be the D (6 bases). The CDR3 runs to 14 residues. Germline V lookup: CDR1 SGHRS, CDR2 YFSETQ. V was trimmed by 4 bases and J by 5 bases, leaving 12 bases between them. The CDR3: CASSRLTGTGELFF. The CDR3 DNA reads as TGCGCCAGCAGCCGACTCACAGGGACCGGGGAGCTGTTTTTT.